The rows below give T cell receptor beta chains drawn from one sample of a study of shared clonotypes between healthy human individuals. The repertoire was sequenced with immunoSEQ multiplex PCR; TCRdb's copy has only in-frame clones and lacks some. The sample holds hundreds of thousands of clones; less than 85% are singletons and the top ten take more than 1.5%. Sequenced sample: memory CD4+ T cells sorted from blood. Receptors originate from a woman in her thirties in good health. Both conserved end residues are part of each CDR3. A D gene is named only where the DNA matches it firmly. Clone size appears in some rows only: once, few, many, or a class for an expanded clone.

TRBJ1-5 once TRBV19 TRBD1 CASSLRGRGDQPQHF TGTGCCAGTTCCCTACGGGGCAGGGGGGATCAGCCCCAGCATTTT
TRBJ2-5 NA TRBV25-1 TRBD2 CASSETLAGLQETQYF TGTGCCAGCAGTGAAACCCTAGCGGGACTCCAAGAGACCCAGTACTTC
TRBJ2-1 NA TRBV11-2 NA CASSSLQIRAPGYNEQFF TGTGCCAGCAGCTCGCTTCAAATCCGGGCCCCGGGCTACAATGAGCAGTTCTTC
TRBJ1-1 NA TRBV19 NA CASRRTLNTEAFF TGTGCCAGTAGAAGGACGTTGAACACTGAAGCTTTCTTT
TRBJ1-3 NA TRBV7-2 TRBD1 CASSIQGSGNTIYF TGTGCCAGCAGCATACAGGGGTCTGGAAACACCATATATTTT
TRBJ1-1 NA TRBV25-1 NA CASSAGFGRAMNTEAFF TGTGCCAGCAGTGCAGGGTTCGGTCGAGCAATGAACACTGAAGCTTTCTTT
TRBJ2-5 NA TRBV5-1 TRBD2 CASSSGAGEGQETQYF TGCGCCAGCAGCAGTGGCGCCGGGGAGGGGCAAGAGACCCAGTACTTC
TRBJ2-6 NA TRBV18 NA CASSPNAGANVLTF TGTGCCAGCTCACCAAACGCTGGGGCCAACGTCCTGACTTTC
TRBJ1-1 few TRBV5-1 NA CASSGTVNTEAFF TGCGCCAGCAGCGGAACAGTGAACACTGAAGCTTTCTTT
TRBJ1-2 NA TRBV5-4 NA CASSLWLRDGYTF TGTGCCAGCAGCTTGTGGTTGCGGGATGGCTACACCTTC
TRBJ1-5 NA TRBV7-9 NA CASSFEGGQPQHF TGTGCCAGCAGCTTCGAGGGAGGCCAGCCCCAGCATTTT
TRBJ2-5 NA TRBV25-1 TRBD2 CASSERAGAETQYF TGTGCCAGCAGTGAACGAGCGGGAGCAGAGACCCAGTACTTC
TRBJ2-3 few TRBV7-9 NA CASSLGLVGTQYF TGTGCCAGCAGCTTGGGATTAGTAGGTACGCAGTATTTT
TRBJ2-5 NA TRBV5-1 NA CASSPREIQETQYF TGCGCCAGCAGTCCTCGGGAGATCCAAGAGACCCAGTACTTC
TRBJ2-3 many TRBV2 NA CASLRVSDTQYF TGTGCCAGCCTAAGGGTTTCGGATACGCAGTATTTT
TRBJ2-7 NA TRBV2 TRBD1 CASFTPGQGIYEQYF TGTGCCAGCTTCACCCCGGGACAGGGTATCTACGAGCAGTACTTC
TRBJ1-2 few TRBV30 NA CASGTPANYGYTF TGTGCCTCAGGGACGCCAGCTAACTATGGCTACACCTTC
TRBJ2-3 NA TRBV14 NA CASSQAWNTDTQYF TGTGCCAGCAGCCAAGCCTGGAACACAGATACGCAGTATTTT
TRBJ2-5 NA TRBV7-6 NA CASSLGWLIQETQYF TGTGCCAGCAGCTTAGGATGGCTCATCCAAGAGACCCAGTACTTC
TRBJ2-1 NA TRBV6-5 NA CASSYSRELGNEQFF TGTGCCAGCAGTTACAGCCGGGAGCTGGGTAATGAGCAGTTCTTC
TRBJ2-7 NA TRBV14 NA CASSQAGQSEQYF TGTGCCAGCAGCCAAGCAGGACAAAGCGAGCAGTACTTC
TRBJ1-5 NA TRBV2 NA CASMARLDQPQHF TGTGCCAGCATGGCCAGGCTCGATCAGCCCCAGCATTTT
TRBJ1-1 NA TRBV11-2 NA CASSLQGRTEAFF TGTGCCAGCAGCTTACAGGGTCGCACTGAAGCTTTCTTT
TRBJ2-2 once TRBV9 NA CASSVQGPTGELFF TGTGCCAGCAGCGTACAGGGGCCCACCGGGGAGCTGTTTTTT
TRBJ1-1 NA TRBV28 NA CASRKGGNWNTEAFF TGTGCCAGCAGAAAGGGTGGAAATTGGAACACTGAAGCTTTCTTT